These 26 T cell receptor beta chains came from one sample sequenced in a study of T cell responses to AZD1222 COVID-19 vaccine. Assay used: immunoSEQ multiplex PCR; TCRdb lists only in-frame clones, some missing. The sample carries some 98,000 clones, 88% recorded once. Sequenced here: peripheral blood, sampled on day 0 of AZD1222 vaccination. These receptors came from an adult in good health.

The chain has TRBV27 and TRBJ2-1; the match to TRBD1 covers 10 bases. V lost 2 bases to trimming and J lost 4 bases; unmatched junction nucleotides: 5. The germline V gene encodes CDR1 MNHEY and CDR2 SMNVEV (reference sequence). CDR3 length: 16 residues. This chain's CDR3 is CASSLRRDRGYNEQFF. CDR3 DNA sequence: TGTGCCAGCAGTTTACGCCGGGACAGGGGATACAATGAGCAGTTCTTC.

The chain links TRBV11-1 to TRBJ2-4, with 14 bases lining up with TRBD2. Germline lookup yields CDR1 SGHAT and CDR2 FQDESV (reference sequence). J gave up 6 bases and V 4 bases, and 5 bases lay outside the gene matches. This CDR3 has 16 amino acids. CDR3 DNA sequence: TGTGCCAGCAGCTCCCAGGGACTAGCGGGGGTAAACATTCAGTACTTC. Its translation is CASSSQGLAGVNIQYF. The variable domain in full, completed from reference TRBV11-1 and TRBJ2-4, reads EAEVAQSPRYKITEKSQAVAFWCDPISGHATLYWYRQILGQGPELLVQFQDESVVDDSQLPKDRFSAERLKGVDSTLKIQPAELGDSAMYLCASSSQGLAGVNIQYFGAGTRLSVL.

The rearrangement joins TRBV19 to TRBJ2-1; perhaps TRBD2 as D (6 bases). Trimming shortened V by 3 bases and J by 9 bases, and 21 bases separated the two germline ends. The CDR3 contains 16 residues. Germline loops: CDR1 LNHDA, CDR2 SQIVND (reference sequence). The CDR3 DNA sequence: TGTGCCAGTAGTATGGTATTAGGGGCCGGAGGGAGTGAGCAGTTCTTC. It yields the protein CASSMVLGAGGSEQFF.

This clone has a single count. V gene TRBV7-3 combines with J gene TRBJ2-2; 8 positions match TRBD2. The CDR3 extends over 15 amino acids. Germline V lookup: CDR1 SGHTA, CDR2 FQGTGA. The ends lost 5 bases at V and 3 bases at J; junction bases unmatched: 5. The CDR3, as DNA: TGTGCCAGCAGCCCCCGCGGGGGGTACACCGGGGAGCTGTTTTTT. Translating it yields CASSPRGGYTGELFF.

This chain connects TRBV27 to TRBJ2-7; D is possibly TRBD2 (6 bases). The CDR3 totals 13 residues. V lost 6 bases and J 2 bases, leaving 11 bases between the germline ends. Germline V gives CDR1 MNHEY, CDR2 SMNVEV (reference sequence). This chain's CDR3 is CASRRRGPYEQYF. Here the CDR3 DNA reads TGTGCCAGCAGGAGGCGGGGCCCCTACGAGCAGTACTTC.

This clone was observed a handful of times. The rearrangement joins TRBV5-1 to TRBJ1-2; TRBD1 agrees at 8 bases. Germline V CDR1 and CDR2: SGHRS, YFSETQ. The V and J ends lost 3 bases and 6 bases, in that order; junction bases with no gene match: 7. The CDR3 covers 14 residues. The CDR3 sequence: CASSSRTGPDGYTF. The CDR3 region has the DNA TGCGCCAGCAGCTCTCGGACAGGGCCGGATGGCTACACCTTC.

The rearrangement links TRBV4-2 to TRBJ2-2; D remains unclear. Trimming took off 4 bases at V and 4 bases at J, with 7 bases between the two ends. The germline V gene encodes CDR1 LGHNA and CDR2 YNFKEQ. The CDR3 totals 13 residues. The DNA of the CDR3 is TGTGCCAGCAGCCCACCCCCCACCGGGGAGCTGTTTTTT. It translates to CASSPPPTGELFF.

This rearrangement joins TRBV27 to TRBJ1-6; D not resolved. Germline V CDR1 and CDR2: MNHEY, SMNVEV (reference sequence). Between the trimmed V and J ends, which lost 0 bases and 10 bases, there was a span of 10 bases. The CDR3 length is 14 residues. The CDR3 DNA reads as TGTGCCAGCAGTTTATCGGAGGCAGTATCACCCCTCCACTTT. Translating it yields CASSLSEAVSPLHF.

This chain uses TRBV7-9 with TRBJ2-7, with unresolved D. V lost 4 bases and J lost 6, with 1 base in between. The germline gives CDR1 SEHNR, CDR2 FQNEAQ (reference sequence). CDR3 length: 9 residues. The CDR3 bases are TGTGCCAGCAGCTCCGAGCAGTACTTC. This gives the protein CASSSEQYF.

The CDR3 DNA is TGTGCCAGCAGCTTGCGGGGTCAGCCCCAGCATTTT. Its translation: CASSLRGQPQHF. This sequence joins TRBV5-5 and TRBJ1-5; no reliable D call. The germline gives CDR1 SGHKS, CDR2 YYEKEE (reference sequence). V lost 1 base, J lost 6 bases, and 5 bases lay in between. This CDR3 contains 12 residues.

The V gene is TRBV2, the J gene TRBJ2-2; D gene uncertain. CDR3 length equals 14 residues. Germline CDR1 is SNHLY and CDR2 is FYNNEI. The V gene lost 6 bases and the J gene lost 0 bases, with 8 bases spanning the gap. CDR3: CASRGIANTGELFF. CDR3 nucleotides: TGTGCCAGCAGAGGCATCGCGAACACCGGGGAGCTGTTTTTT.

This clone was observed a single time. J is TRBJ1-5 and V is TRBV19; 9 nucleotides align to TRBD1. CDR3 length equals 16 residues. Germline V gene sequence: CDR1 LNHDA, CDR2 SQIVND (reference sequence). V lost 4 bases to trimming and J lost 0 bases; unmatched junction nucleotides: 4. The CDR3 DNA reads as TGTGCCAGTAGTAGCGGGACAGGGAATAGCAATCAGCCCCAGCATTTT. Protein product: CASSSGTGNSNQPQHF.

The V gene is TRBV19, the J gene TRBJ1-1; a weak D match, TRBD1 (6 bases). V dropped 7 bases and J dropped 1 base, with 10 bases sitting between them. Germline lookup yields CDR1 LNHDA and CDR2 SQIVND (reference sequence). The CDR3 runs 13 residues. The CDR3 DNA sequence: TGTGCCAGTATGCAACAGGGGAACACTGAAGCTTTCTTT. As protein: CASMQQGNTEAFF.

The chain employs TRBV5-1 and TRBJ2-7, with 9 bases aligning to TRBD2. The CDR3 totals 15 residues. Trimming took 0 bases from V and 4 from J; bases not matched to a gene: 5. CDR1 and CDR2 from the germline V gene are SGHRS and YFSETQ. The CDR3 DNA is TGCGCCAGCAGCTTGGTTAGCGGGGGTGCTTACGAGCAGTACTTC. The encoded protein is CASSLVSGGAYEQYF.

The V call is TRBV2, the J call TRBJ1-2; possible D gene TRBD1, 5 bases. The CDR3 runs 13 residues. Germline values: CDR1 SNHLY, CDR2 FYNNEI. Trimming pared 1 base from V and 5 bases from J, leaving 8 bases between. CDR3 nucleotides: TGTGCCAGCAGTGAAGGGGGACGGTATGGCTACACCTTC. This codes for CASSEGGRYGYTF.

This chain connects TRBV4-1 to TRBJ2-7; 7 bases are shared with TRBD1. Germline-derived CDR1 and CDR2 are MGHRA and YSYEKL. The CDR3 extends over 14 amino acids. V lost 5 bases, J lost 0 bases, and 4 bases stayed unmatched. The CDR3 loop is CASSLGQASYEQYF. The CDR3 nucleotides read TGCGCCAGCAGCTTAGGACAGGCCTCCTACGAGCAGTACTTC.

The chain links TRBV6-2 or TRBV6-3 to TRBJ2-4; tentatively, D is TRBD2 (6 bases). Trimming pared 2 bases from V and 0 bases from J, leaving 17 bases between. This CDR3 has 18 residues. Looked up from germline, CDR1 is MNHEY and CDR2 is SVGEGT. The CDR3 region is CASSYDPDYPVAKNIQYF. The CDR3 DNA is TGTGCCAGCAGTTACGACCCGGACTACCCTGTAGCCAAAAACATTCAGTACTTC.

The rearrangement uses TRBV11-3 and TRBJ1-5; D is uncertain. The CDR3 totals 14 residues. Germline V gene data show CDR1 as SGHNT and CDR2 as YENEEA. Between the trimmed V and J ends, which lost 1 base and 7 bases, there was a span of 11 bases. Here the CDR3 reads CASSLVTRSQPQHF. The DNA of the CDR3 is TGTGCCAGCAGCTTAGTTACCAGGAGCCAGCCCCAGCATTTT.

V is TRBV29-1 and J is TRBJ1-1, with 7 bases lining up with TRBD1. V lost 7 bases to trimming and J lost 6 bases; unmatched junction nucleotides: 11. The length of the CDR3 is 13 residues. Germline V gives CDR1 SQVTM, CDR2 ANQGSEA. Here the CDR3 DNA reads TGCAGCGCATCGGGACAGCCAGACGCTGAAGCTTTCTTT. Translation gives CSASGQPDAEAFF.

V gene TRBV5-1 combines with J gene TRBJ1-4, with a weak D call TRBD1 (5 bases). Trimming shortened V by 0 bases and J by 8 bases, and 11 bases separated the two germline ends. This CDR3 is built from 14 residues. Germline V gene data show CDR1 as SGHRS and CDR2 as YFSETQ. The CDR3 spells CASSLGDRGEKLFF. Here the CDR3 DNA reads TGCGCCAGCAGCTTGGGGGACCGAGGGGAAAAACTGTTTTTT.

The chain joins TRBV5-4 to TRBJ2-7; D ambiguous. CDR1 SGHNT and CDR2 YYREEE come from the germline V gene (reference sequence). Trimming removed 0 bases at V and 0 bases at J, with 10 bases between. There are 15 residues in the CDR3. The DNA of the CDR3 is TGTGCCAGCAGCTTGGGTATGGACCCCTCCTACGAGCAGTACTTC. Its protein is CASSLGMDPSYEQYF.

This clone was recorded only once. Other nucleotide sequences from this sample produce the same CDR3. This chain connects TRBV6-5 to TRBJ1-5; D may be TRBD1 (5 bases). V dropped 3 bases and J dropped 1 base, with 7 bases sitting between them. CDR3 length: 14 amino acids. In germline, CDR1 is MNHEY, CDR2 SVGAGI. CDR3 nucleotides: TGTGCCAGCAGTTATGACAGAAGCAATCAGCCCCAGCATTTT. It translates to CASSYDRSNQPQHF.

The chain has TRBV7-9 and TRBJ2-6; D possibly corresponds to TRBD1 (5 bases). Germline values: CDR1 SEHNR, CDR2 FQNEAQ (reference sequence). Trimming stripped 5 bases from V and 4 bases from J, with 15 bases between. This CDR3 is 16 amino acids long. The CDR3 loop reads CASSQTRTFGANVLTF. CDR3 bases: TGTGCCAGCAGCCAGACTCGGACATTCGGGGCCAACGTCCTGACTTTC.

The chain employs TRBV2 and TRBJ1-1; D is perhaps TRBD1 (5 bases). The CDR3 totals 15 residues. Deletions cut 7 bases from V and 2 bases from J, with 17 bases between. Germline CDR1 reads SNHLY; CDR2 reads FYNNEI. The chain's CDR3 is CASTLGWQGNTEAFF. The CDR3 DNA follows: TGTGCCAGCACCCTGGGGTGGCAGGGAAACACTGAAGCTTTCTTT.

CDR3 sequence (DNA): TGTGCCAGCAGCGTAGTAGATGCAACTAATGAAAAACTGTTTTTT. It specifies CASSVVDATNEKLFF. V and J are TRBV9 and TRBJ1-4; D not resolved. There are 15 residues in the CDR3. Between the trimmed V and J ends, which lost 0 bases and 0 bases, there was a span of 6 bases. Germline CDR1 reads SGDLS; CDR2 reads YYNGEE.

This rearrangement joins TRBV11-3 to TRBJ2-7; weak D call: TRBD1 (5 bases). This CDR3 is built from 14 residues. Germline V gene data show CDR1 as SGHNT and CDR2 as YENEEA. The V and J ends lost 5 bases and 5 bases respectively, with 16 bases between them. The CDR3 nucleotides read TGTGCCAGCAGCCACGGGCAGGGAAGTGACGAGCAGTACTTC. Protein product: CASSHGQGSDEQYF. Based on the CDR3 plus reference TRBV11-3 and TRBJ2-7, the full variable domain is EAGVVQSPRYKIIEKKQPVAFWCNPISGHNTLYWYLQNLGQGPELLIRYENEEAVDDSQLPKDRFSAERLKGVDSTLKIQPAELGDSAVYLCASSHGQGSDEQYFGPGTRLTVT.